This T cell receptor beta chain was found in a study of blood T cell repertoires in COVID-19. The overall study: The United States, Italy and Spain provided the acute and convalescent COVID-19 samples. T cells, B-cell-depleted T cells, or PBMCs supplied cDNA or gDNA.

Produced via immunoSEQ multiplex PCR; TCRdb's table is partial and in-frame only. The profile shows more than 60,000 clones, roughly 90% of them singletons. There are 15 residues in the CDR3. Trimming took 6 bases from V and 3 from J, leaving 15 bases between them. Germline CDR1 reads MNHNY; CDR2 reads SVGAGI (reference sequence). Material: peripheral blood. The clonotype comes from a human donor in a cohort sampled during active COVID-19. The chain employs TRBV6-6 and TRBJ1-3, with D perhaps TRBD1 (6 bases). DNA for the CDR3: TGTGCCAGCAGAACCGGGGGGGCGGATGGAAACACCATATATTTT. Translating it yields CASRTGGADGNTIYF.